These 25 T cell receptor beta chains came from one sample sequenced in a study of cytomegalovirus exposure and HLA in healthy donors. A multiplex PCR was run with 60 Vbeta primers and 13 Jbeta primers. Libraries were prepared by immunoSEQ multiplex PCR; TCRdb keeps only in-frame clonotypes and omits some of them. Of about 88,000 clones listed, around 79% are singletons. The specimen was PBMCs. Every receptor here comes from a woman between 35 and 50 years old in good health and CMV-seronegative.

This clone was observed a single time. The chain has TRBV2 and TRBJ1-6; 8 positions match TRBD1. Germline lookup yields CDR1 SNHLY and CDR2 FYNNEI. Trimming at V came to 6 bases and at J to 10 bases, leaving 8 bases not matched to a gene. The CDR3 loop spans 14 amino acids. In nucleotides, the CDR3 is TGTGCCAGCAGACAGGGGGTAATCCTCTCACCCCTCCACTTT. Translated, it gives CASRQGVILSPLHF.

In DNA, the CDR3 is TGCGCCAGCAGCTCCCCGCGGGACAGGGTGAACACCGGGGAGCTGTTTTTT. It specifies CASSSPRDRVNTGELFF. This chain connects TRBV5-1 to TRBJ2-2, with 9 positions matching TRBD1. This CDR3 is 17 amino acids long. Trimming cost V 3 bases and J 1 base; bases outside gene matches: 7. Germline CDR1 SGHRS, CDR2 YFSETQ.

V usage is TRBV5-1 and J usage is TRBJ1-1, with 11 bases fitting TRBD1. This CDR3 region has 16 residues. With V trimmed by 4 bases and J by 4 bases, 9 bases remained unmatched. Germline V lookup: CDR1 SGHRS, CDR2 YFSETQ. The CDR3 is CASSPKSGTGGTEAFF. For the CDR3, the DNA is TGCGCCAGCAGCCCCAAATCCGGGACAGGGGGCACTGAAGCTTTCTTT.

The chain is built from TRBV18 and TRBJ2-7; tentative D call: TRBD2 (6 bases). The V gene's germline CDR1 is KGHSH and CDR2 LQKENI. V gave up 3 bases and J gave up 0 bases, with 12 bases separating them. The CDR3 consists of 15 residues. The CDR3: CASSPGGAPSYEQYF. The CDR3 bases are TGTGCCAGCTCACCGGGGGGAGCCCCCTCCTACGAGCAGTACTTC.

This clone was observed once. V is TRBV6-5 and J is TRBJ2-2; 12 nucleotides align to TRBD1. The ends lost 6 bases at V and 7 bases at J; junction bases unmatched: 3. The length of the CDR3 is 14 residues. CDR1 and CDR2 from the germline V gene are MNHEY and SVGAGI. The CDR3 spells CASRGQGAIGELFF. Written as DNA, the CDR3 is TGTGCCAGCAGGGGACAGGGGGCTATCGGGGAGCTGTTTTTT.

This chain connects TRBV25-1 to TRBJ2-1; D not certain. Germline V gene lookup returns CDR1 MGHDK and CDR2 SYGVNS. The CDR3 totals 13 residues. The ends were cut back, 1 base at V and 8 bases at J, with 9 bases in the middle. The CDR3 sequence is CASSEWQRYEQFF. CDR3 DNA sequence: TGTGCCAGCAGTGAATGGCAACGCTATGAGCAGTTCTTC. Looking up the rest from reference TRBV25-1 and TRBJ2-1 gives the full variable domain: EADIYQTPRYLVIGTGKKITLECSQTMGHDKMYWYQQDPGMELHLIHYSYGVNSTEKGDLSSESTVSRIRTEHFPLTLESARPSHTSQYLCASSEWQRYEQFFGPGTRLTVL.

This chain links TRBV20-1 with TRBJ1-2; 7 bases line up with TRBD1. Germline CDR1 DFQATT, CDR2 SNEGSKA (reference sequence). This CDR3 is built from 11 residues. In DNA form, the CDR3 reads TGCAGGGCAGGGGGGAACTATGGCTACACCTTC. Protein sequence: CRAGGNYGYTF.

This clone has just a few counts. This chain connects TRBV7-2 to TRBJ2-3; weak D call: TRBD2 (5 bases). CDR1 SGHTA and CDR2 FQGNSA come from the germline V gene. The CDR3 is 17 residues long. V lost 1 base and J lost 3, with 17 bases in between. CDR3 sequence: CASSLGTASLVTDTQYF. CDR3 sequence (DNA): TGTGCCAGCAGCTTAGGTACTGCTAGCTTAGTTACAGATACGCAGTATTTT. The full variable domain, completed using reference TRBV7-2 and TRBJ2-3, is GAGVSQSPSNKVTEKGKDVELRCDPISGHTALYWYRQSLGQGLEFLIYFQGNSAPDKSGLPSDRFSAERTGGSVSTLTIQRTQQEDSAVYLCASSLGTASLVTDTQYFGPGTRLTVL.

The chain is built from TRBV5-6 and TRBJ1-1; D is unclear. Between the trimmed V and J ends, which lost 1 base and 1 base, there was a span of 8 bases. CDR3 length equals 14 residues. The germline CDR1 and CDR2 sequences are SGHDT and YYEEEE. In nucleotides, the CDR3 is TGTGCCAGCAGCTTGATTTCGGGGAACACTGAAGCTTTCTTT. Its translation: CASSLISGNTEAFF.

The chain recombines TRBV6-6 with TRBJ2-7, with TRBD1 matching over 10 bases. The V and J ends lost 0 bases and 6 bases, in that order; junction bases with no gene match: 8. The germline V gene has CDR1 MNHNY and CDR2 SVGAGI (reference sequence). The CDR3 has 16 amino acids. CDR3 sequence (DNA): TGTGCCAGCAGTTACTCTAACCCCGGACAGGGGGGCGAGCAGTACTTC. Its translation: CASSYSNPGQGGEQYF.

The chain couples TRBV5-1 to TRBJ2-5, with 10 bases lining up with TRBD1. The J call may be mistaken, given a closer DNA end match to TRBJ2-7. Germline assignment: CDR1 SGHRS and CDR2 YFSETQ. The CDR3 has 15 amino acids. The CDR3 DNA reads as TGCGCCAGCAGCCGGGGACAGGGGAGCTCCTACGAGCAGTACTTC. Amino acid sequence: CASSRGQGSSYEQYF.

The rearrangement joins TRBV7-8 to TRBJ1-1; the D is unclear. Germline assignment: CDR1 SGHVS and CDR2 FQNEAQ. The CDR3 consists of 15 residues. V lost 1 base and J lost 8, with 17 bases in between. Here the CDR3 reads CASSLESGGVKEAFF. In nucleotides, the CDR3 is TGTGCCAGCAGCTTAGAGTCAGGCGGGGTTAAGGAAGCTTTCTTT.

The CDR3 nucleotides read TGTGCCAGCAGCTTGGGTCACAATCAGCCCCAGCATTTT. It yields the protein CASSLGHNQPQHF. V usage is TRBV5-4 and J usage is TRBJ1-5, with D hard to call. V shed 0 bases and J shed 3 bases, with 4 bases lying between them. CDR1 and CDR2 from the germline V gene are SGHNT and YYREEE (reference sequence). The CDR3 runs 13 residues.

CDR3 nucleotides: TGCGCCAGCAGCCGGAGACAGGGGGCGGACGAGCAGTACTTC. Encoded protein: CASSRRQGADEQYF. J is TRBJ2-7 and V is TRBV4-1, with 10 bases matching TRBD1. Germline loops: CDR1 MGHRA, CDR2 YSYEKL. The CDR3 consists of 14 residues. The V gene end was trimmed by 4 bases and the J gene end by 5 bases; junction bases not matched to a gene: 5.

This clone has more than one count but fewer than ten. The genes are TRBV18 and TRBJ1-5; perhaps TRBD1 as D (6 bases). CDR3 length: 13 residues. The germline CDR1 and CDR2 sequences are KGHSH and LQKENI. Deletions cut 3 bases from V and 9 bases from J, with 12 bases between. The CDR3 DNA reads TGTGCCAGCTCACCTCAGGGGTCGCGGCCCCAGCATTTT. Its protein is CASSPQGSRPQHF.

In this sample, this clone turned up once. DNA for the CDR3: TGTGCCAGCAGACAAGCGGGGGACACCAATGAGCAGTTCTTC. Residues: CASRQAGDTNEQFF. The V gene is TRBV6-5, the J gene TRBJ2-1; 8 nucleotides align to TRBD2. Germline assignment: CDR1 MNHEY and CDR2 SVGAGI. V lost 6 bases and J lost 6; bases outside the gene matches: 7. The CDR3 is made up of 14 amino acids.

This chain uses TRBV29-1 with TRBJ1-1, with TRBD1 matching over 9 bases. The germline V gene encodes CDR1 SQVTM and CDR2 ANQGSEA. V lost 6 bases, J lost 4 bases, and 6 bases stayed unmatched. The CDR3 sequence is 13 residues long. The CDR3 here is CSVGTGIGTEAFF. CDR3 DNA sequence: TGCAGCGTGGGGACAGGGATAGGCACTGAAGCTTTCTTT.

The rearrangement joins TRBV27 to TRBJ2-3, with a possible D match to TRBD2 (6 bases). Germline V gives CDR1 MNHEY, CDR2 SMNVEV (reference sequence). This CDR3 spans 13 amino acids. The germline V and J ends were trimmed by 6 bases and 6 bases, with 13 bases remaining between them. CDR3: CASRSGLEDTQYF. CDR3 bases: TGTGCCAGCAGAAGCGGGCTCGAGGATACGCAGTATTTT.

The gene calls are TRBV4-1 and TRBJ2-1, with TRBD1 identical over 10 bases. This CDR3 region has 17 residues. V was clipped by 1 base and J by 5 bases; unmatched bases: 8. The germline V gene has CDR1 MGHRA and CDR2 YSYEKL. The CDR3 DNA sequence: TGCGCCAGCAGCCAAGTCCCGGGACAGGGGCCCCACAATGAGCAGTTCTTC. Translating gives CASSQVPGQGPHNEQFF.

This clone occurred once. The rearrangement links TRBV6-5 to TRBJ1-3; weak D call: TRBD1 (6 bases). This CDR3 is 15 amino acids long. Trimming left V 5 bases short and J 0 bases short, with 11 bases between. The germline CDR1 and CDR2 sequences are MNHEY and SVGAGI. The CDR3 coding sequence is TGTGCCAGCAGTCAACACAGGGCCTCTGGAAACACCATATATTTT. Protein product: CASSQHRASGNTIYF.

The chain has TRBV7-2 and TRBJ1-5, with D unclear. V lost 3 bases and J 6 bases, leaving 15 bases between the germline ends. Germline V gives CDR1 SGHTA, CDR2 FQGNSA. The CDR3 runs to 15 residues. CDR3 region: CASSFLAGGPQPQHF. CDR3 nucleotides: TGTGCCAGCAGCTTCCTTGCGGGAGGCCCTCAGCCCCAGCATTTT.

The chain employs TRBV18 and TRBJ2-7; 8 bases fit TRBD1. From germline, CDR1 is KGHSH and CDR2 LQKENI. This CDR3 region has 15 residues. V dropped 2 bases and J dropped 4; count of bases not matched to a gene: 7. CDR3 DNA sequence: TGTGCCAGCTCACCAACGGCAGGGGGCCAGTACGAGCAGTACTTC. It yields the protein CASSPTAGGQYEQYF.

The rearrangement joins TRBV15 to TRBJ1-5; 10 bases fit TRBD1. Germline V CDR1 and CDR2: LNHNV, YYDKDF (reference sequence). The CDR3 contains 15 residues. With 4 bases clipped from V and 1 base from J, the junction kept 1 base outside the gene matches. The CDR3 nucleotides are TGTGCCACCAGCACGGACAGGGGGAGCAATCAGCCCCAGCATTTT. The encoded protein is CATSTDRGSNQPQHF.

This clone was found a few times. The CDR3 DNA is TGTGCCAGCCGACCGACTAGCGGGGGGAGAGAGACCCAGTACTTC. Protein: CASRPTSGGRETQYF. The chain has TRBV2 and TRBJ2-5; 13 positions match TRBD2. V shed 8 bases and J 4 bases; nucleotides not matched to a gene: 7. The CDR3 runs to 15 residues. Germline values: CDR1 SNHLY, CDR2 FYNNEI.

The chain couples TRBV11-2 to TRBJ1-4, with 9 bases identical to TRBD1. Trimming removed 8 bases from V and 5 bases from J; junction bases left unmatched: 6. Germline CDR1 and CDR2: SGHAT and FQNNGV. There are 14 residues in the CDR3. CDR3 nucleotides: TGTGCCAGCGCAAGAGGGACAGGGAATGAAAAACTGTTTTTT. Encoded protein: CASARGTGNEKLFF.